This is a list of T cell receptor beta chains from one sample in a study of cytomegalovirus exposure and HLA in healthy donors. Clones were read by immunoSEQ multiplex PCR, and TCRdb kept only the in-frame ones, dropping some. The sample consists of around 200,000 clones, 80% of them appearing once. The sample was PBMCs. These receptors all stem from a boy under 18 in good health and CMV-seronegative. Each CDR3 is given with its conserved first and last residue. D genes are given only for firm matches. Clone size, where shown, is once, few, many, or a class for clones that have expanded.

TGTGCCAGCAGTGATCGAGGAGGGCAGGGACCTAACTATGGCTACACCTTC,CASSDRGGQGPNYGYTF,TRBJ1-2,-,TRBV6-1,-
TGTGCCAGCAGGAGAGACAGGCTCCTCCGGGGTTCACCCCTCCACTTT,CASRRDRLLRGSPLHF,TRBJ1-6,-,TRBV2,few
TGTGCCACTAGCCACCACGGTAGCAATCAGCCCCAGCATTTT,CATSHHGSNQPQHF,TRBJ1-5,-,TRBV19,-
TGTGCCAGCAGTGAACCCACCTACTACGGGGAGCAGTTCTTC,CASSEPTYYGEQFF,TRBJ2-1,-,TRBV25-1,-
TGTGCCTGGAGTCCCGACGACCCGGGAGGCTACACCTTC,CAWSPDDPGGYTF,TRBJ1-2,-,TRBV30,few
TGTGCCAGCACAAAGGGGACAGGGGGCTCCTACGAGCAGTACTTC,CASTKGTGGSYEQYF,TRBJ2-7,TRBD1,TRBV6-1,few
TGTGCCAGCAGCGGACGGACTAGCGGGATAGAAGAGACCCAGTACTTC,CASSGRTSGIEETQYF,TRBJ2-5,TRBD2,TRBV7-2,-
TGTGCCGCCACCGGGGACAGACGTGCCAATCAGCCCCAGCATTTT,CAATGDRRANQPQHF,TRBJ1-5,TRBD1,TRBV6-5,-
TGTGCCAGCAGCCTTGGGACAGACAATGAAAAACTGTTTTTT,CASSLGTDNEKLFF,TRBJ1-4,TRBD1,TRBV7-9,-
TGTGCCAGTAGTATTAGGGGAGGGGCCAACACTGAAGCTTTCTTT,CASSIRGGANTEAFF,TRBJ1-1,-,TRBV19,-
TGTGCCAGCAGTTTCGGGCCTGCGGGGACCCAGTACTTC,CASSFGPAGTQYF,TRBJ2-5,-,TRBV27,once
TGTGCCAGCAGTTCCGACAGGGGTCGTCAGCCCCAGCATTTT,CASSSDRGRQPQHF,TRBJ1-5,TRBD1,TRBV27,-
TGTGCCAGCAGCTTAAATTCGGGAAACACCATATATTTT,CASSLNSGNTIYF,TRBJ1-3,-,TRBV9,-
TGTGCCAGCAGCCAAGAAGGCACAGGGAAAGAGACCCAGTACTTC,CASSQEGTGKETQYF,TRBJ2-5,-,TRBV4-2,-
TGTGCCAGCAGCCCCGGGGTCAGAACGCAGTATTTT,CASSPGVRTQYF,TRBJ2-3,-,TRBV13,-
TGTGCCAGCAGCTGGGGGGACACTGAAGCTTTCTTT,CASSWGDTEAFF,TRBJ1-1,-,TRBV5-4,few
TGTGCCAGCAGCTTGACCAGGGGGCTCACTGAAGCTTTCTTT,CASSLTRGLTEAFF,TRBJ1-1,TRBD1,TRBV7-6,-
TGCGCCAGCAGCTTACGACAGGGGAGGGATTCACCCCTTCACTTT,CASSLRQGRDSPLHF,TRBJ1-6,TRBD1,TRBV5-1,-
TGCGCCAGCAGCCCGCTTGGTAGCGGGAGGGGAGCCAACGTCCTGACTTTC,CASSPLGSGRGANVLTF,TRBJ2-6,TRBD2,TRBV4-1,once
TGTGCCAGCAGCTCCGCCAGGCCCTTGAACACTGAAGCTTTCTTT,CASSSARPLNTEAFF,TRBJ1-1,-,TRBV7-9,-
TGTGCCAGCAGCAGGACTAGCGGCTCCTACGAGCAGTACTTC,CASSRTSGSYEQYF,TRBJ2-7,TRBD2,TRBV19,-
TGTGCCAGCAGCGTCTCGGGACTAGCGGGCGAGCAGTACTTC,CASSVSGLAGEQYF,TRBJ2-7,TRBD2,TRBV7-6,once
TGCGCCAGCACCTTAAGTAACAGGGGGCTCGGCAATGAGCAGTTCTTC,CASTLSNRGLGNEQFF,TRBJ2-1,TRBD1,TRBV10-2,-
TGTGCCAGCAGTGCGCTAGGACAGGGGGGAGAGACCCAGTACTTC,CASSALGQGGETQYF,TRBJ2-5,TRBD1,TRBV6-4,-
TGTGCCAGCACCCAAGAGAGCGTCCAGTACTTC,CASTQESVQYF,TRBJ2-5,-,TRBV2,once
TGTGCCAGCTCTGGACAGGGGAACGGCGAGCAGTACTTC,CASSGQGNGEQYF,TRBJ2-7,TRBD1,TRBV9,-
TGTGCCATCAGGGACAGGGTTGTACCCTTACGTAGGACTGAAGCTTTCTTT,CAIRDRVVPLRRTEAFF,TRBJ1-1,TRBD1,TRBV10-3,-
TGCGCCAGCAGCCAACGACTCGGCCCCTATGGCTACACCTTC,CASSQRLGPYGYTF,TRBJ1-2,-,TRBV4-1,-
TGTGCCAGCAGCCAAGACAGGGGAATCTATGGCTACACCTTC,CASSQDRGIYGYTF,TRBJ1-2,-,TRBV4-2,once
TGTGCCAGCAGTCACGGACTAGCGGGGGAGCAGTTCTTC,CASSHGLAGEQFF,TRBJ2-1,TRBD2,TRBV6-4,-
TGTGCCTGGAGGAGAGCCGGGGAGCTGTTTTTT,CAWRRAGELFF,TRBJ2-2,-,TRBV30,-
TGTGCCAGTAGTATAGCACTGCGGGGTCAGCCCCAGCATTTT,CASSIALRGQPQHF,TRBJ1-5,-,TRBV19,-
TGTGCCATCAGTGAGTCGACTGGACTAGCGGGAGTGCCAGAGACCCAGTACTTC,CAISESTGLAGVPETQYF,TRBJ2-5,TRBD2,TRBV10-3,-
TGTGCCATCAGTGAGTCGATCCTAACAGACTACACCTTC,CAISESILTDYTF,TRBJ1-2,-,TRBV10-3,few
TGTGCTAGTGGTTTGGTATTGGGCACAGGTCTCTCTGAAGCTTTCTTT,CASGLVLGTGLSEAFF,TRBJ1-1,-,TRBV12-5,-
TGTGCCAGCAGCTTAAGTAACGGTCGGGTGGAGCAGTTCTTC,CASSLSNGRVEQFF,TRBJ2-1,-,TRBV7-2,-
TGTGCCAGCAGCTTAGTTCCGAGTATGGGCTACACCTTC,CASSLVPSMGYTF,TRBJ1-2,-,TRBV11-2,-
TGTGCCTTGACGACTAGTTCCCCCGGGGAGCTGTTTTTT,CALTTSSPGELFF,TRBJ2-2,-,TRBV30,-
TGTGCCAGCAACCGGGGGGGGAACACTGAAGCTTTCTTT,CASNRGGNTEAFF,TRBJ1-1,-,TRBV7-6,-
TGTGCCAGCAGCCCGGTATATATTAATGAAAAACTGTTTTTT,CASSPVYINEKLFF,TRBJ1-4,-,TRBV5-8,-
TGTGCCAGCAGCCTTAGTGATCAAGGGAGTGTGTTTTATGGCTACACCTTC,CASSLSDQGSVFYGYTF,TRBJ1-2,-,TRBV11-2,-
TGCAGCGCCCGTGAGAGCTCCTACGAGCAGTACTTC,CSARESSYEQYF,TRBJ2-7,-,TRBV29-1,-
TGTGCCAGCAGTTTAGGACAGGGCATCTACGAGCAGTACTTC,CASSLGQGIYEQYF,TRBJ2-7,TRBD1,TRBV27,-
TGCAGCGTTGAACGGGCTGCGGGCACTGAAGCTTTCTTT,CSVERAAGTEAFF,TRBJ1-1,-,TRBV29-1,-
TGTGCCAGCAGCCGGGGAGGGACAGGGAACACTGAAGCTTTCTTT,CASSRGGTGNTEAFF,TRBJ1-1,TRBD1,TRBV5-8,few
TGTGCCAGTAGTATAGGGGGACAGGGGGAGGAGACCCAGTACTTC,CASSIGGQGEETQYF,TRBJ2-5,TRBD1,TRBV19,few
TGTGCCAGTAGCCCAGCCACTAGCTACAATGAGCAGTTCTTC,CASSPATSYNEQFF,TRBJ2-1,-,TRBV19,-
TGTGCCAGCAGTTGGGACAATTCCTATCAGCCCCAGCATTTT,CASSWDNSYQPQHF,TRBJ1-5,-,TRBV6-6,-
TGTGCCTGGAGTGTACACGGAGGCTACGAGCAGTACTTC,CAWSVHGGYEQYF,TRBJ2-7,-,TRBV30,-
TGTGCCAGCAGCGGCGCGCCACTATACGAGCAGTACTTC,CASSGAPLYEQYF,TRBJ2-7,-,TRBV7-9,-
TGTGCCAACAGTCCCATCTACGAGCAGTACTTC,CANSPIYEQYF,TRBJ2-7,-,TRBV2,-
TGTGCCAGCAGCGAGGGGACAGCCTTCTATGGCTACACCTTC,CASSEGTAFYGYTF,TRBJ1-2,TRBD1,TRBV9,-
TGTGCCAGCAGCGGACAGGGTGAGACCCAGTACTTC,CASSGQGETQYF,TRBJ2-5,TRBD1,TRBV5-8,-
TGTGCCAGCTCACCAGGGGGGGGGTCCTACGAGCAGTACTTC,CASSPGGGSYEQYF,TRBJ2-7,TRBD2,TRBV18,-
TGTGCCAGCAGCCCCCGGGACAGGAGTTTCACAGATACGCAGTATTTT,CASSPRDRSFTDTQYF,TRBJ2-3,TRBD1,TRBV7-2,-
TGTGCCAGCAGTGATTCGAATCAGCCCCAGCATTTT,CASSDSNQPQHF,TRBJ1-5,-,TRBV25-1,-
TGTGCCAGCAGCTTAGAACACGGGGGTCGTAGTGGCTACACCTTC,CASSLEHGGRSGYTF,TRBJ1-2,-,TRBV5-4,-
TGTGCCAGCAGTTGGGTAAGGACAGGGCGGAGGGCTGAAGCTTTCTTT,CASSWVRTGRRAEAFF,TRBJ1-1,TRBD1,TRBV27,once
TGCAGCGTGCGAAGCACAGATACGCAGTATTTT,CSVRSTDTQYF,TRBJ2-3,-,TRBV29-1,-